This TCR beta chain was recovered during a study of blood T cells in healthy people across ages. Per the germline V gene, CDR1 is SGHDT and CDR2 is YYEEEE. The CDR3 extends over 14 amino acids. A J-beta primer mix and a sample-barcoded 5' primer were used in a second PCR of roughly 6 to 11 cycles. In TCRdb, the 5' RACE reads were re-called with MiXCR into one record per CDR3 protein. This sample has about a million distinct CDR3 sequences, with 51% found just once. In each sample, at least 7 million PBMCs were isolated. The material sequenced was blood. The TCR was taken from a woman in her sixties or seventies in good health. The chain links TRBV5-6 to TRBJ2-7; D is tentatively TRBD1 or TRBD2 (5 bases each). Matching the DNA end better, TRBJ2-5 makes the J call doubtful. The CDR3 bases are TGTGCCAGCAGCCGGAGACCGGGGCGCGAGACCCAGTACTTC. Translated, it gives CASSRRPGRETQYF.